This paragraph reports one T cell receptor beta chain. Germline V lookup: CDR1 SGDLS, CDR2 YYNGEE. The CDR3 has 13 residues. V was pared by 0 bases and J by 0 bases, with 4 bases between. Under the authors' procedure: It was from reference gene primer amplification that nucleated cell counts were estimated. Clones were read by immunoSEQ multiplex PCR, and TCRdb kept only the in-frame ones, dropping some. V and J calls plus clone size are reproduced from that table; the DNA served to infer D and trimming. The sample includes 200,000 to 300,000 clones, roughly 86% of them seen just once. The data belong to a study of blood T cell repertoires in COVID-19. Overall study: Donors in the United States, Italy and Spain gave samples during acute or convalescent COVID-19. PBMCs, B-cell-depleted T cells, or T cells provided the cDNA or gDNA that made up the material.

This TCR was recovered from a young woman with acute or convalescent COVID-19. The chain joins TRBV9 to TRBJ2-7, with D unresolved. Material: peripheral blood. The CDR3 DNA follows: TGTGCCAGCAGCGTAGCAGACTCCTACGAGCAGTACTTC. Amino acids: CASSVADSYEQYF.